This section outlines one TCR beta chain sequence together with its context. V was clipped by 0 bases and J by 2 bases, with 17 bases between them. The CDR3 sequence is 18 residues long. The germline V gene encodes CDR1 SGHRS and CDR2 YFSETQ. These data come from a study of T cell changes during pregnancy in multiple sclerosis. Profiled with immunoSEQ multiplex PCR; TCRdb holds only in-frame clones, not every one. Of about 39,000 clones listed, around 84% are singletons. The sample was CD4+ T cells from peripheral blood mononuclear cells, taken before pregnancy. The rearrangement joins TRBV5-1 to TRBJ2-2; D perhaps matches TRBD2 (6 bases). The sequence came from a female donor with multiple sclerosis, enrolled in a pregnancy study. This chain's CDR3 is CASSLASWGEENTGELFF. The DNA for the CDR3 is TGCGCCAGCAGCTTGGCCTCATGGGGGGAGGAAAACACCGGGGAGCTGTTTTTT.